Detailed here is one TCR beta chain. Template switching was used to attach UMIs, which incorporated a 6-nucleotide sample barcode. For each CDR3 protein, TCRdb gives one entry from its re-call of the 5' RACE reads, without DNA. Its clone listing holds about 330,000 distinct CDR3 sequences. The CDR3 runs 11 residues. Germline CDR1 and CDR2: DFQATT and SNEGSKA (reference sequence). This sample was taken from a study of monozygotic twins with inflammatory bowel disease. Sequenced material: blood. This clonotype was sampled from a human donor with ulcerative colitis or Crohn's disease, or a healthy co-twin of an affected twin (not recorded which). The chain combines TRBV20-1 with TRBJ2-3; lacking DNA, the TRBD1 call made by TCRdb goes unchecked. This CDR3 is CSAPTGYSQYF.